Sequencing of this T cell receptor beta chain was carried out in a study of blood T cell repertoires in COVID-19. Study-wide background: Researchers got acute and convalescent COVID-19 samples from the United States, Italy and Spain. The analysed material was cDNA or gDNA that came from T cells, B-cell-depleted T cells, or PBMCs.

Germline lookup yields CDR1 GTSNPN and CDR2 SVGIG (reference sequence). The trim removed 5 bases at V and 3 bases at J, leaving 12 bases unmatched. The CDR3 runs to 15 residues. How the authors handled the data: The assay estimated nucleated cells by amplifying reference gene primers. Measured with immunoSEQ multiplex PCR; TCRdb has only the in-frame clones, and not every one. Clonal size and the V and J genes are those of that table, whereas D and trimming came from the DNA. The sample includes approximately 97,000 clones, around 90% seen only once; the top ten take more than 5%. The chain links TRBV30 to TRBJ1-1, with 7 nucleotides matching TRBD1. What was sequenced was peripheral blood. This clonotype originated in a woman aged 45-60 years with COVID-19, enrolled during active disease. CDR3 residues: CAWPNTQGGHTEAFF. The DNA of the CDR3 is TGTGCCTGGCCAAATACTCAGGGGGGCCACACTGAAGCTTTCTTT.